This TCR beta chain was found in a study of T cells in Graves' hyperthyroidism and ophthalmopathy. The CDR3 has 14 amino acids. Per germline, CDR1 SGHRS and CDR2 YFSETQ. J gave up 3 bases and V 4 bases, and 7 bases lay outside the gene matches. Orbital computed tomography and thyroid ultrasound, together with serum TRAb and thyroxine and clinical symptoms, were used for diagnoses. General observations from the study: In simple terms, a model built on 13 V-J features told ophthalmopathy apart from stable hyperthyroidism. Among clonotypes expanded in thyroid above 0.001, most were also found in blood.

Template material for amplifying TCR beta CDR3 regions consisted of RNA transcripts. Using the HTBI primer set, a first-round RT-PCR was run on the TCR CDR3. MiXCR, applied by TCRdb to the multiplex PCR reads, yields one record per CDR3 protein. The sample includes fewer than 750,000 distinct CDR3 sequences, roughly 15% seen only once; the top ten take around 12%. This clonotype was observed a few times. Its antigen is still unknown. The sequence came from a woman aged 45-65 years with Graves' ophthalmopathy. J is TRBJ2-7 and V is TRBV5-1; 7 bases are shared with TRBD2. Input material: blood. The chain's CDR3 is CASSASGILYEQYF. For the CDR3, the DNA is TGCGCCAGCAGCGCAAGCGGGATTCTCTACGAGCAGTACTTC.